These 21 T cell receptor beta chains were all obtained from the same sample, sequenced in a study of low-dose radiotherapy and immunotherapy resistance in tumors. Time point reported: after trial treatment. As for treatment: LDRT plus nivolumab, ipilimumab, low-dose cyclophosphamide and aspirin (RACIN trial). Covering alpha and beta chains, TRAV- and TRBV-specific primers were used for the first-strand cDNA. A roughly 19-cycle PCR with a constant-region primer and V-primer adapter amplified TCRs. TCRdb passed the reads through MiXCR, listing each CDR3 protein once. The table has 80,000 or so distinct CDR3 sequences, about 17% seen once. The specimen was PBMCs, collected after low-dose radiotherapy plus immunotherapy. The receptors originated from a male donor with prostate cancer.

This clonotype came up many times. This chain joins TRBV18 and TRBJ2-1; TRBD2 is a possible D gene (6 bases). Trimming shortened V by 6 bases and J by 6 bases, and 12 bases separated the two germline ends. The CDR3 spans 13 residues. Per germline, CDR1 KGHSH and CDR2 LQKENI. The CDR3 here is CASSPQTSNEQFF. DNA of the CDR3: TGTGCCAGCTCTCCTCAGACTAGCAATGAGCAGTTCTTC. The full variable domain, rest sourced from reference TRBV18 and TRBJ2-1, is NAGVMQNPRHLVRRRGQEARLRCSPMKGHSHVYWYRQLPEEGLKFMVYLQKENIIDESGMPKERFSAEFPKEGPSILRIQQVVRGDSAAYFCASSPQTSNEQFFGPGTRLTVL.

This clonotype was recorded at least ten times. The chain recombines TRBV18 with TRBJ2-4; possibly TRBD1 for D (6 bases). Germline CDR1 is KGHSH and CDR2 is LQKENI. Trimming removed 3 bases at V and 7 bases at J, with 16 bases between. CDR3 length: 15 amino acids. The CDR3 region has the DNA TGTGCCAGCTCACCGGGACATCAGTTTCAGAACATTCAGTACTTC. Translation: CASSPGHQFQNIQYF.

Concerning this clonotype: A far larger clone is only one base removed, so a read error is likely. This sequence joins TRBV4-3 and TRBJ1-6, with no clear D. With 4 bases removed from V and 5 bases from J, the gap between germline ends came to 15 bases. CDR1 is LGHNA, CDR2 YSLEER, per germline. The CDR3 runs to 16 residues. The DNA of the CDR3 is TGCGCCAGCAGCCTACTTACCGGGCCGGATAATTCACCCCTCCACTTT. Translating gives CASSLLTGPDNSPLHF.

In this sample, this clonotype turned up many times. The CDR3 protein is CASSVWGDSGNTIYF. The DNA for the CDR3 is TGTGCCAGTAGCGTATGGGGAGATTCGGGAAACACCATATATTTT. The gene calls are TRBV19 and TRBJ1-3; D unclear. Between the trimmed V and J ends, which lost 6 bases and 4 bases, there was a span of 16 bases. The CDR3 has 15 residues. Germline V gene sequence: CDR1 LNHDA, CDR2 SQIVND (reference sequence).

This clonotype was seen ten or more times. V usage is TRBV3-1 and J usage is TRBJ1-1; D call uncertain. Germline V CDR1 and CDR2: LGHDT, YNNKEL (reference sequence). CDR3 size: 13 residues. V was trimmed by 4 bases and J by 4 bases, leaving 10 bases between them. This CDR3 reads CASSLDARTEAFF. CDR3 nucleotide sequence: TGTGCCAGCAGCCTTGACGCGCGCACTGAAGCTTTCTTT. Full variable domain (remainder filled in from reference TRBV3-1 and TRBJ1-1): DTAVSQTPKYLVTQMGNDKSIKCEQNLGHDTMYWYKQDSKKFLKIMFSYNNKELIINETVPNRFSPKSPDKAHLNLHINSLELGDSAVYFCASSLDARTEAFFGQGTRLTVV.

This clonotype was observed many times. V and J are TRBV7-9 and TRBJ2-5; TRBD2 aligns across 8 bases. The CDR3 loop spans 15 amino acids. In germline, CDR1 is SEHNR, CDR2 FQNEAQ (reference sequence). The V gene end was trimmed by 3 bases and the J gene end by 5 bases; junction bases not matched to a gene: 8. CDR3: CASSFRAGVDETQYF. The CDR3 nucleotides are TGTGCCAGCAGCTTCCGAGCGGGAGTTGACGAGACCCAGTACTTC.

This clonotype has a count of ten or more. The chain combines TRBV12-3 or TRBV12-4 with TRBJ2-3, with D unclear. The CDR3 loop spans 15 amino acids. Trimming shortened V by 3 bases and J by 2 bases, and 12 bases separated the two germline ends. DNA for the CDR3: TGTGCCAGCAGTTTTGGTGGTTCCCCCACAGATACGCAGTATTTT. Protein sequence: CASSFGGSPTDTQYF.

Ten or more counts support this clonotype. CDR3 sequence reads: CASSPRQGTGELFF. In nucleotides, the CDR3 is TGTGCCAGCAGCCCGAGACAGGGAACCGGGGAGCTGTTTTTT. The V gene is TRBV7-7, the J gene TRBJ2-2, with TRBD1 matching over 7 bases. J gave up 5 bases and V 5 bases, and 5 bases lay outside the gene matches. Germline V gene lookup returns CDR1 SSHAT and CDR2 FNYEAQ (reference sequence). This CDR3 spans 14 amino acids.

This clonotype was seen many times. V usage is TRBV11-2 and J usage is TRBJ2-3; D is perhaps TRBD1 or TRBD2 (5 bases each). The V gene lost 5 bases and the J gene lost 5 bases, with 14 bases spanning the gap. Germline V gives CDR1 SGHAT, CDR2 FQNNGV. The CDR3 runs 14 residues. The CDR3 loop is CASSPGRGRDTQYF. In DNA form, the CDR3 reads TGTGCCAGCAGCCCGGGGCGCGGTAGAGATACGCAGTATTTT.

This clonotype was counted ten times or more. V and J are TRBV7-9 and TRBJ1-6, with D possibly TRBD1 on 5 matching bases. Deletions cut 3 bases from V and 7 bases from J, with 19 bases between. The germline CDR1 and CDR2 sequences are SEHNR and FQNEAQ (reference sequence). The CDR3 sequence is 17 residues long. CDR3 sequence (DNA): TGTGCCAGCAGCTTGGGCCGGGGAATATGGGACAATTCACCCCTCCACTTT. The encoded protein is CASSLGRGIWDNSPLHF.

This clonotype was found many times. V usage is TRBV4-3 and J usage is TRBJ2-2; D uncertain. Trimming cost V 0 bases and J 4 bases, with 9 bases left between them. The length of the CDR3 is 15 residues. Germline V lookup: CDR1 LGHNA, CDR2 YSLEER. The CDR3 loop is CASSQDDEPTGELFF. CDR3 nucleotide sequence: TGCGCCAGCAGCCAAGATGACGAGCCCACCGGGGAGCTGTTTTTT.

The chain couples TRBV20-1 to TRBJ2-1, with 7 bases aligning to TRBD1. The V and J ends lost 8 bases and 0 bases, in that order; junction bases with no gene match: 7. The germline CDR1 and CDR2 sequences are DFQATT and SNEGSKA (reference sequence). The CDR3 has 14 amino acids. The CDR3 DNA reads TGCAGTCCCAGGGGGTCCAGCTCCTACAATGAGCAGTTCTTC. Amino acid sequence: CSPRGSSSYNEQFF.

At least ten counts were recorded for this clonotype. The V call is TRBV19, the J call TRBJ2-1; 7 nucleotides agree with TRBD2. Germline CDR1 is LNHDA and CDR2 is SQIVND (reference sequence). The CDR3 has 13 amino acids. V shed 5 bases, J shed 10 bases, and the junction held 8 bases outside the gene matches. The CDR3 DNA sequence: TGTGCCAGTAGTCACAATCGGGGGGACGAGCAGTTCTTC. Amino acids: CASSHNRGDEQFF.

This clonotype occurred a few times. CDR3 sequence (DNA): TGTGCCAGCAGCTTCCTAGCGGGAGCATACAATGAGCAGTTCTTC. This sequence encodes CASSFLAGAYNEQFF. This sequence joins TRBV7-2 and TRBJ2-1; 10 nucleotides line up with TRBD2. Germline trimming cut 3 bases from V and 4 bases from J; bases unmatched to any gene: 3. This CDR3 contains 15 residues. CDR1 and CDR2 (germline): SGHTA, FQGNSA.

The genes are TRBV27 and TRBJ1-5; D may be TRBD1 (5 bases). V lost 5 bases and J lost 7, with 12 bases in between. In germline, CDR1 is MNHEY, CDR2 SMNVEV (reference sequence). The CDR3 length is 13 residues. The CDR3 nucleotides read TGTGCCAGCAGTCACACAGGTGTCCAGCCCCAGCATTTT. Translation: CASSHTGVQPQHF.

The table lists this clonotype with many counts. The genes are TRBV20-1 and TRBJ2-7; 7 nucleotides agree with TRBD2. The CDR3 is made up of 12 amino acids. Germline assignment: CDR1 DFQATT and CDR2 SNEGSKA (reference sequence). V lost 3 bases, J lost 4 bases, and 3 bases stayed unmatched. The CDR3 nucleotides read TGCAGTGCTAGCGGGAGGTGGTACGAGCAGTACTTC. Translating it yields CSASGRWYEQYF.

This clonotype came up a few times. This chain joins TRBV4-3 and TRBJ2-7, with a weak D call TRBD1 (5 bases). CDR3 length: 14 residues. Between the trimmed V and J ends, which lost 0 bases and 3 bases, there was a span of 9 bases. CDR1 is LGHNA and CDR2 is YSLEER in the germline V gene. The CDR3 nucleotides are TGCGCCAGCAGCCAAGACCGTCAGGGCTACGAGCAGTACTTC. This translates into CASSQDRQGYEQYF.

This clonotype was counted ten times or more. The chain employs TRBV6-2 or TRBV6-3 and TRBJ1-5; D is possibly TRBD1 (5 bases). V was clipped by 8 bases and J by 7 bases, with 18 bases between them. The CDR3 spans 14 residues. From germline, CDR1 is MNHEY and CDR2 SVGEGT. The CDR3: CASGPANRGQPQHF. The CDR3 DNA follows: TGTGCCAGCGGCCCCGCCAACCGGGGGCAGCCCCAGCATTTT.

This clonotype has ten or more counts. The genes are TRBV30 and TRBJ1-2; tentative D call: TRBD1 (6 bases). The CDR3 consists of 11 residues. V was shortened by 2 bases and J by 7 bases, with 8 bases between the two germline ends. The germline V gene has CDR1 GTSNPN and CDR2 SVGIG (reference sequence). In DNA, the CDR3 is TGTGCCTGGAGTAACAGGGCTGGCTACACCTTC. Amino acids: CAWSNRAGYTF.

This clonotype was detected ten times or more. The chain recombines TRBV6-5 with TRBJ2-2; 7 bases line up with TRBD2. CDR3 size: 16 residues. CDR1 is MNHEY and CDR2 is SVGAGI in the germline V gene. V trimming: 6 bases; J trimming: 5 bases; junction bases outside the gene matches: 12. The CDR3 region is CASRLGGEWVTGELFF. As DNA, the CDR3 is TGTGCCAGCAGACTTGGGGGGGAGTGGGTGACCGGGGAGCTGTTTTTT.

This clonotype was picked up many times. CDR3 nucleotides: TGTGCCAGCAGCTTAGAGGGGGGGGGGGGAGTCATTCAGTACTTC. It translates to CASSLEGGGGVIQYF. The chain has TRBV7-2 and TRBJ2-4, with D possibly TRBD2 on 7 matching bases. This CDR3 has 15 residues. Per germline, CDR1 SGHTA and CDR2 FQGNSA. Trimming cost V 1 base and J 9 bases, with 16 bases left between them.